The 13 T cell receptor beta chains given below trace back to one sample, sequenced in a study of blood T cell repertoires in COVID-19. Here immunoSEQ multiplex PCR was the method, and the copy in TCRdb shows in-frame clones only, minus some. The sample lists 490,000 or so clones, 75% to 90% occurring once. What was sequenced was PBMCs or T cells enriched from blood (not recorded which). Every receptor here comes from a woman aged 55-69 years who had recovered from COVID-19.

V is TRBV2 and J is TRBJ1-5; D unresolved. Trimming took off 6 bases at V and 7 bases at J, with 16 bases between the two ends. The V gene's germline CDR1 is SNHLY and CDR2 FYNNEI. The CDR3 loop spans 14 amino acids. In nucleotides, the CDR3 is TGTGCCAGCAGCCCAAGCGAGGGATTACAGCCCCAGCATTTT. As protein: CASSPSEGLQPQHF.

The chain carries TRBV3-1 (or the pseudogene TRBV3-2) and TRBJ2-4; the match to TRBD2 covers 13 bases. The germline CDR1 and CDR2 sequences are LGHDT and YNNKEL (reference sequence). Trimming at V came to 0 bases and at J to 9 bases, leaving 11 bases not matched to a gene. This CDR3 comprises 18 residues. Here the CDR3 DNA reads TGTGCCAGCAGCCAAGATGAGAGACTAGCGGGGGGCCGTCGCATTCAGTACTTC. It yields the protein CASSQDERLAGGRRIQYF.

The CDR3 loop is CATSRGGQGNEKLFF. The DNA for the CDR3 is TGTGCCACCAGCAGAGGGGGACAGGGGAATGAAAAACTGTTTTTT. The rearrangement links TRBV15 to TRBJ1-4; 10 nucleotides align to TRBD1. In germline, CDR1 is LNHNV, CDR2 YYDKDF (reference sequence). This CDR3 has 15 amino acids. With 1 base clipped from V and 5 bases from J, the junction kept 1 base outside the gene matches.

The rearrangement links TRBV2 to TRBJ1-5, with 7 bases lining up with TRBD1. V shed 2 bases, J shed 5 bases, and the junction held 3 bases outside the gene matches. CDR1 is SNHLY and CDR2 is FYNNEI in the germline V gene. The length of the CDR3 is 14 residues. This chain's CDR3 is CASSERDRYQPQHF. The DNA for the CDR3 is TGTGCCAGCAGTGAACGGGACAGATATCAGCCCCAGCATTTT.

The chain couples TRBV24-1 to TRBJ2-3; 8 nucleotides agree with TRBD1. Trimming took 3 bases from V and 1 from J; bases not matched to a gene: 2. This CDR3 has 15 residues. The germline gives CDR1 KGHDR, CDR2 SFDVKD. The CDR3 bases are TGTGCCACCAGTGATCCGGGACAGGGCACAGATACGCAGTATTTT. Its translation: CATSDPGQGTDTQYF.

This clone was recorded a few times. J is TRBJ2-1 and V is TRBV7-9; 10 positions match TRBD1. V was pared by 2 bases and J by 8 bases, with 15 bases of the junction left unmatched. The CDR3 has 18 residues. In germline, CDR1 is SEHNR, CDR2 FQNEAQ (reference sequence). CDR3 loop: CASSLTKSRQGAQDEQFF. CDR3 nucleotides: TGTGCCAGCAGCTTAACGAAATCCCGACAGGGGGCTCAGGATGAGCAGTTCTTC.

V and J are TRBV5-1 and TRBJ1-2; D not certain. The CDR3 has 13 residues. In germline, CDR1 is SGHRS, CDR2 YFSETQ. Deletions cut 4 bases from V and 4 bases from J, with 11 bases between. The CDR3 is CASSTQKSYGYTF. CDR3 coding DNA: TGCGCCAGCAGCACCCAGAAGTCCTATGGCTACACCTTC.

CDR3 in amino acids: CASRVGGNTIYF. Written as DNA, the CDR3 is TGTGCCAGCAGAGTTGGCGGAAACACCATATATTTT. The chain has TRBV7-9 and TRBJ1-3; no clear D. Trimming pared 6 bases from V and 4 bases from J, leaving 7 bases between. The CDR3 totals 12 residues. In germline, CDR1 is SEHNR, CDR2 FQNEAQ (reference sequence).

The chain is built from TRBV6-4 and TRBJ2-7; weak D call: TRBD2 (5 bases). Trimming took 10 bases from V and 5 from J, leaving 18 bases between them. Germline V gene lookup returns CDR1 MRHNA and CDR2 SNTAGT. The CDR3 consists of 13 residues. The CDR3 sequence is CATRRQIIHEQYV. CDR3 nucleotide sequence: TGTGCCACTAGGAGGCAGATTATACACGAGCAGTACGTC.

The V gene is TRBV5-1, the J gene TRBJ1-2; D gene ambiguous. In germline, CDR1 is SGHRS, CDR2 YFSETQ. Trimming shortened V by 4 bases and J by 4 bases, and 14 bases separated the two germline ends. The CDR3 is 14 amino acids. CDR3 nucleotide sequence: TGCGCCAGCAGCGGAACCGGGAGCAGCTATGGCTACACCTTC. This codes for CASSGTGSSYGYTF.

V usage is TRBV5-4 and J usage is TRBJ1-2; TRBD1 agrees at 8 bases. V gave up 4 bases and J gave up 4 bases; unmatched junction bases: 15. This CDR3 is 17 amino acids long. Germline V gene sequence: CDR1 SGHNT, CDR2 YYREEE (reference sequence). In nucleotides, the CDR3 is TGTGCCAGCAGCCCCGGTCTGCCAGGGGGCGATGGCTATGGCTACACCTTC. Its protein is CASSPGLPGGDGYGYTF.

The chain is built from TRBV15 and TRBJ2-7; D is perhaps TRBD1 (6 bases). The CDR3 loop spans 12 amino acids. Trimming pared 0 bases from V and 7 bases from J, leaving 7 bases between. CDR1 and CDR2 (germline): LNHNV, YYDKDF (reference sequence). The CDR3 sequence is CATSRDQGEQYF. CDR3 DNA sequence: TGTGCCACCAGCAGAGATCAGGGGGAGCAGTACTTC.

The chain uses TRBV10-1 and TRBJ2-1; 7 nucleotides line up with TRBD1. Germline lookup yields CDR1 WNHNN and CDR2 SYGVQD (reference sequence). The trim removed 5 bases at V and 4 bases at J, leaving 5 bases unmatched. The CDR3 totals 14 residues. CDR3 coding DNA: TGCGCCAGCAGTACAGGGGTCTTTTACAATGAGCAGTTCTTC. It is translated as CASSTGVFYNEQFF.